The rows below give T cell receptor beta chains drawn from one sample of a study of T-cell memory formation after mild COVID-19. TCRdb reanalysed the 5' RACE reads using MiXCR and keeps one entry per CDR3 protein. The sample carries about 470,000 distinct CDR3 sequences, 20% to 30% recorded once. Sequences were obtained from PBMCs or a T cell subset sorted from them (not recorded which). The receptors derive from an adult woman who had mild COVID-19 (a few samples of this study predate the infection). Cell type and time point are not known. Each CDR3 is given with its conserved first and last residue.

>TRBV20-1|TRBJ2-1
CSASRGKHDEQFF
>TRBV2|TRBJ2-1
CASSDQLRGGQFF
>TRBV4-3|TRBJ1-1
CASSQDPGYTEAFF
>TRBV5-5|TRBJ2-3
CASSPDGYRTDTQYF
>TRBV9|TRBJ2-7
CASSAGGQGPYEQYF
>TRBV20-1|TRBJ2-3
CSATHYPSGGTDTQYF
>TRBV11-2|TRBJ2-1
CASSPADSGGRSYNEQFF
>TRBV9|TRBJ2-3
CASSPSIGGSTDTQYF
>TRBV12-3/TRBV12-4|TRBJ1-2
CASSLGGRHYGYTF
>TRBV5-1|TRBJ2-2
CASSLGAVNTGELFF
>TRBV12-3/TRBV12-4|TRBJ1-4
CASRGSGPTNEKLFF
>TRBV10-3|TRBJ2-7
CAISDRTGGKVEQYF
>TRBV30|TRBJ1-1
CAWSVGMRGAFF
>TRBV29-1|TRBJ2-7
CSVELRGSPYEQYF
>TRBV29-1|TRBJ1-2
CSVEGQVITGYTF
>TRBV20-1|TRBJ2-5
CSATSYNDGTQYF
>TRBV20-1|TRBJ2-6
CSAAGTGAYSGANVLTF
>TRBV5-4|TRBJ2-3
CASSWGLAGETDTQYF
>TRBV12-3/TRBV12-4|TRBJ2-1
CASSFVPNEQFF
>TRBV20-1|TRBJ2-7
CSARDPPGCLAYEQYF
>TRBV5-4|TRBJ2-7
CASSFGGPIYEQYF
>TRBV3-1|TRBJ1-2
CASSHTPAYGYTF
>TRBV21-1|TRBJ2-1
CASSNRDRSNEQFF
>TRBV4-3|TRBJ2-7
CASSQDAGIASYEQYF
>TRBV7-2|TRBJ2-1
CASSLLLLASISNEQFF
>TRBV20-1|TRBJ2-1
CSARDKGPTFLTYNEQFF
>TRBV20-1|TRBJ2-7
CSASARAKKQYF
>TRBV20-1|TRBJ2-1
CSARDLAGAAEQFF
>TRBV11-2|TRBJ2-7
CASSHRGSYEQYF
>TRBV7-9|TRBJ2-7
CASSLAYGVHEQYF
>TRBV29-1|TRBJ2-7
CSVGQILGGEQYF
>TRBV6-1|TRBJ2-7
CASRGRWSERRATAFSYEQYF
>TRBV20-1|TRBJ2-5
CSAEGRQETQYF
>TRBV12-2|TRBJ2-1
CASRFAGTSAYNEQFF
>TRBV19|TRBJ2-5
CASSVAGTGWQTQYF
>TRBV19|TRBJ1-2
CASTNSLTYYGYTF